The 18 T cell receptor beta chains given below trace back to one sample, sequenced in a study of cytomegalovirus exposure and HLA in healthy donors. The PCR employed 60 Vbeta primers together with 13 Jbeta primers. The table came from immunoSEQ multiplex PCR; TCRdb's copy has only in-frame clones and leaves some out. Of roughly 120,000 clones in the sample, 82% are singletons; the top ten hold roughly 12%. The sequenced sample consisted of PBMCs. These receptors all come from a male donor in good health and CMV-seropositive.

This chain connects TRBV27 to TRBJ2-1; D is ambiguous. With 2 bases removed from V and 2 bases from J, the gap between germline ends came to 4 bases. CDR3 size: 13 residues. Germline lookup yields CDR1 MNHEY and CDR2 SMNVEV (reference sequence). The CDR3, as DNA: TGTGCCAGCAGTTTAGAGGCCTACAATGAGCAGTTCTTC. This sequence encodes CASSLEAYNEQFF.

The chain links TRBV10-3 to TRBJ1-2; 8 bases are a match to TRBD1. Germline CDR1 ENHRY, CDR2 SYGVKD. The V and J ends lost 6 bases and 5 bases, in that order; junction bases with no gene match: 11. The CDR3 contains 15 residues. The DNA of the CDR3 is TGTGCCATCAGGGACGACAGGGGCGCGATTTATGGCTACACCTTC. Amino acids: CAIRDDRGAIYGYTF.

Only a few counts were recorded for this clone. The rearrangement joins TRBV27 to TRBJ2-1; possible D gene TRBD2, 6 bases. V was trimmed by 3 bases and J by 1 base, leaving 10 bases between them. The germline V gene encodes CDR1 MNHEY and CDR2 SMNVEV (reference sequence). The CDR3 is 15 residues long. The CDR3 nucleotides are TGTGCCAGCAGTTTCCTAGCGCAATCCTACAATGAGCAGTTCTTC. It translates to CASSFLAQSYNEQFF.

This clone was detected once. The chain couples TRBV19 to TRBJ1-4, with 9 positions matching TRBD1. The CDR3 covers 14 residues. Trimming took 5 bases from V and 7 from J; bases not matched to a gene: 5. Germline loops: CDR1 LNHDA, CDR2 SQIVND (reference sequence). As DNA, the CDR3 is TGTGCCAGTAGTCCACAGGGGGCAGGTGAAAAACTGTTTTTT. Its translation is CASSPQGAGEKLFF.

This chain uses TRBV10-3 with TRBJ2-5; 12 nucleotides line up with TRBD2. The CDR3 has 15 residues. Germline values: CDR1 ENHRY, CDR2 SYGVKD. V lost 3 bases and J lost 4; bases outside the gene matches: 3. CDR3 sequence (DNA): TGTGCCATCAGTGACAGGACTAGCGGGATAGAGACCCAGTACTTC. This gives the protein CAISDRTSGIETQYF.

Notes on this clone: Other DNA sequences from this sample encode an identical CDR3 as well. V usage is TRBV4-3 and J usage is TRBJ2-7, with TRBD1 matching over 7 bases. The V gene end was trimmed by 0 bases and the J gene end by 2 bases; junction bases not matched to a gene: 4. Germline V CDR1 and CDR2: LGHNA, YSLEER. CDR3 size: 15 residues. The CDR3 DNA sequence: TGCGCCAGCAGCCAAGATTGGGACAGCACCTACGAGCAGTACTTC. The encoded protein is CASSQDWDSTYEQYF.

The V gene is TRBV5-1, the J gene TRBJ2-7, with TRBD2 matching 9 bases. Trimming took 0 bases from V and 4 from J; bases not matched to a gene: 14. The CDR3 is 18 residues long. CDR1 is SGHRS and CDR2 is YFSETQ in the germline V gene. CDR3 coding DNA: TGCGCCAGCAGCTTGGCCATAGGCGGGAGGGCCTCAGCGTACGAGCAGTACTTC. It specifies CASSLAIGGRASAYEQYF.

This chain connects TRBV13 to TRBJ1-4; TRBD1 matches 7 bases. V shed 5 bases, J shed 3 bases, and the junction held 6 bases outside the gene matches. CDR1 is PRHDT, CDR2 FYEKMQ, per germline (reference sequence). There are 15 residues in the CDR3. The CDR3 nucleotides read TGTGCCAGCAGCCAAAGGGGGCCGGCTAATGAAAAACTGTTTTTT. As protein: CASSQRGPANEKLFF.

V usage is TRBV7-2 and J usage is TRBJ2-3, with D hard to call. The V end was cut by 1 base, the J end by 0 bases, with 8 bases between. The V gene's germline CDR1 is SGHTA and CDR2 FQGNSA. This CDR3 contains 15 residues. The CDR3 is CASSLVGSSTDTQYF. The CDR3 nucleotides are TGTGCCAGCAGCTTAGTCGGTTCTAGCACAGATACGCAGTATTTT.

The genes are TRBV18 and TRBJ1-3; D possibly corresponds to TRBD1 (5 bases). The CDR3 covers 16 residues. The germline CDR1 and CDR2 sequences are KGHSH and LQKENI. The V end was cut by 2 bases, the J end by 4 bases, with 15 bases between. The CDR3 region is CASSPYKGLSGNTIYF. The CDR3 DNA follows: TGTGCCAGCTCACCATACAAGGGGCTCTCCGGAAACACCATATATTTT. Complete variable domain (other parts from reference TRBV18 and TRBJ1-3): NAGVMQNPRHLVRRRGQEARLRCSPMKGHSHVYWYRQLPEEGLKFMVYLQKENIIDESGMPKERFSAEFPKEGPSILRIQQVVRGDSAAYFCASSPYKGLSGNTIYFGEGSWLTVV.

A single count supports this clone. The chain couples TRBV7-9 to TRBJ1-4; no reliable D call. The V gene's germline CDR1 is SEHNR and CDR2 FQNEAQ (reference sequence). The CDR3 runs 14 residues. V lost 0 bases and J lost 6, with 8 bases in between. DNA for the CDR3: TGTGCCAGCAGCTTAGCCTCGGGGTATGAAAAACTGTTTTTT. Residues: CASSLASGYEKLFF.

The V and J genes are TRBV14 and TRBJ1-1; 7 positions agree with TRBD1. The CDR3 length is 15 residues. V shed 1 base and J 5 bases; nucleotides not matched to a gene: 7. The V gene's germline CDR1 is SGHDN and CDR2 FVKESK. CDR3 sequence: CASSQVRGYGTEAFF. CDR3 in DNA: TGTGCCAGCAGCCAAGTCAGGGGGTATGGGACTGAAGCTTTCTTT. The whole variable domain, remainder taken from reference TRBV14 and TRBJ1-1, is EAGVTQFPSHSVIEKGQTVTLRCDPISGHDNLYWYRRVMGKEIKFLLHFVKESKQDESGMPNNRFLAERTGGTYSTLKVQPAELEDSGVYFCASSQVRGYGTEAFFGQGTRLTVV.

This sequence joins TRBV2 and TRBJ2-1, with D perhaps TRBD1 (7 bases). V lost 6 bases to trimming and J lost 8 bases, with 20 bases between them. Germline CDR1 reads SNHLY; CDR2 reads FYNNEI. The CDR3 runs to 15 residues. The CDR3, as DNA: TGTGCCAGCAGCCCTCGCGGGGATCAGGGGGATGAGCAGTTCTTC. It yields the protein CASSPRGDQGDEQFF.

This clone was observed a single time. The V gene is TRBV11-2, the J gene TRBJ2-7; perhaps TRBD2 as D (5 bases). The V gene's germline CDR1 is SGHAT and CDR2 FQNNGV. The V gene lost 0 bases and the J gene lost 2 bases, with 8 bases spanning the gap. CDR3 length equals 14 residues. DNA for the CDR3: TGTGCCAGCAGCTTAGAGCGGGCCACCTACGAGCAGTACTTC. It specifies CASSLERATYEQYF.

The chain employs TRBV2 and TRBJ2-3, with D hard to call. The CDR3 covers 14 residues. V was cut by 6 bases and J by 0 bases, with 10 bases left in between. Looked up from germline, CDR1 is SNHLY and CDR2 is FYNNEI. Here the CDR3 DNA reads TGTGCCAGCAGAGGTGACATCAGCACAGATACGCAGTATTTT. Protein product: CASRGDISTDTQYF. Combining the CDR3 with reference TRBV2 and TRBJ2-3 gives the whole variable domain EPEVTQTPSHQVTQMGQEVILRCVPISNHLYFYWYRQILGQKVEFLVSFYNNEISEKSEIFDDQFSVERPDGSNFTLKIRSTKLEDSAMYFCASRGDISTDTQYFGPGTRLTVL.

This clone was picked up a small number of times. The chain carries TRBV7-6 and TRBJ1-1, with D possibly TRBD1 on 6 matching bases. CDR1 and CDR2 (germline): SGHVS, FNYEAQ. This CDR3 spans 15 amino acids. V gave up 3 bases and J gave up 2 bases, with 13 bases separating them. This CDR3 reads CASSFEGTSNTEAFF. The DNA of the CDR3 is TGTGCCAGCAGCTTTGAAGGGACATCCAACACTGAAGCTTTCTTT.

The chain recombines TRBV7-6 with TRBJ2-7; no clear D gene. In germline, CDR1 is SGHVS, CDR2 FNYEAQ. Trimming stripped 6 bases from V and 3 bases from J, with 24 bases between. The CDR3 has 17 residues. This CDR3 is CASSSRISNSEVYEQYF. The CDR3 DNA sequence: TGTGCCAGCAGTTCCAGGATTTCCAATTCGGAAGTCTACGAGCAGTACTTC. Full variable domain (outside the CDR3, taken from reference TRBV7-6 and TRBJ2-7): GAGVSQSPRYKVTKRGQDVALRCDPISGHVSLYWYRQALGQGPEFLTYFNYEAQQDKSGLPNDRFSAERPEGSISTLTIQRTEQRDSAMYRCASSSRISNSEVYEQYFGPGTRLTVT.

In its sample, this clone was seen a few times. The chain employs TRBV6-5 and TRBJ2-5, with D possibly matching TRBD2 (5 bases). CDR1 is MNHEY and CDR2 is SVGAGI in the germline V gene. The CDR3 is 15 amino acids. V shed 6 bases and J shed 7 bases, with 21 bases lying between them. The CDR3 loop reads CASRNTRLPIGTQYF. For the CDR3, the DNA is TGTGCCAGCAGAAATACTAGACTTCCCATAGGGACCCAGTACTTC.